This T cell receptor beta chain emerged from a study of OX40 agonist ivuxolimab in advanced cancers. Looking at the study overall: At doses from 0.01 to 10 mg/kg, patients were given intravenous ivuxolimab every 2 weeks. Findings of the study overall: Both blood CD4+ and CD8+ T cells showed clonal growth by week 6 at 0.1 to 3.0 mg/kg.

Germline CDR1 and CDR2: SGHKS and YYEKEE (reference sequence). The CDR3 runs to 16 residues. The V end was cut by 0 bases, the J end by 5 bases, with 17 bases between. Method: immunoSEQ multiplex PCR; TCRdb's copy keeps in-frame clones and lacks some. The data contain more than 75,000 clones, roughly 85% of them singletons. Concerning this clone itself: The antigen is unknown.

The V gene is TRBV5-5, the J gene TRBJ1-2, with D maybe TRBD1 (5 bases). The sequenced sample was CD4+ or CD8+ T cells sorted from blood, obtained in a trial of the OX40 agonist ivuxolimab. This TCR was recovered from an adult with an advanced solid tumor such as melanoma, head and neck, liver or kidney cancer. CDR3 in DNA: TGTGCCAGCAGCTTGGGGTATGCGGGGACGCGATATGGCTACACCTTC. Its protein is CASSLGYAGTRYGYTF.